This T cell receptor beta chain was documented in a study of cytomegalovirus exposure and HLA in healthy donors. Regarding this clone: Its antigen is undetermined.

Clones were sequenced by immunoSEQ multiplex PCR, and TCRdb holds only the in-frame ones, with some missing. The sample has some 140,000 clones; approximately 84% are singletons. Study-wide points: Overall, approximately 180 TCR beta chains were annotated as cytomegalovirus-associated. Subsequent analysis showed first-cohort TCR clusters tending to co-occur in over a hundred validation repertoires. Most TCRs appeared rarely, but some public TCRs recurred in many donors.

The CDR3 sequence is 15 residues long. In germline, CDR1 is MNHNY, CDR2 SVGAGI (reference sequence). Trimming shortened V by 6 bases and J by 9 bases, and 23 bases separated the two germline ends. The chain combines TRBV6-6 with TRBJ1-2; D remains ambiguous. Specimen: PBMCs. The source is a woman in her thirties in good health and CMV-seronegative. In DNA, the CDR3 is TGTGCCAGCAGCAAACCGATGGAGCTCCCCCGGAGCTACACCTTC. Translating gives CASSKPMELPRSYTF.